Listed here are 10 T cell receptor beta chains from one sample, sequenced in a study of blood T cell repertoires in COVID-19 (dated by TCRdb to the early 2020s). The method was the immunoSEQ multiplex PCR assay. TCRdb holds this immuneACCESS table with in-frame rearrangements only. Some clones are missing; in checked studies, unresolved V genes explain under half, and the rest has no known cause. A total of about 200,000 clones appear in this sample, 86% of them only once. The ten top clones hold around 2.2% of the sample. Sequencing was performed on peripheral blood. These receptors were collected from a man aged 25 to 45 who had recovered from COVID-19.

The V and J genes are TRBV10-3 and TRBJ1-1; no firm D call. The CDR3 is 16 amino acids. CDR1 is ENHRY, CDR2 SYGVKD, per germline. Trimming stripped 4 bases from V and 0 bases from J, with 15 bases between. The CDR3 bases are TGTGCCATCAGTGCGAGTATCACCATGATGAACACTGAAGCTTTCTTT. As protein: CAISASITMMNTEAFF.

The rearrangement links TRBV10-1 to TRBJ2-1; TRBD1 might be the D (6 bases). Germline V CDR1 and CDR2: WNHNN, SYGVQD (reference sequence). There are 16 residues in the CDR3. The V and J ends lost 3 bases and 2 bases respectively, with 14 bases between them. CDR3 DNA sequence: TGCGCCAGCAGTGACGCAAGTGGGGGCGCCTACAATGAGCAGTTCTTC. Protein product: CASSDASGGAYNEQFF.

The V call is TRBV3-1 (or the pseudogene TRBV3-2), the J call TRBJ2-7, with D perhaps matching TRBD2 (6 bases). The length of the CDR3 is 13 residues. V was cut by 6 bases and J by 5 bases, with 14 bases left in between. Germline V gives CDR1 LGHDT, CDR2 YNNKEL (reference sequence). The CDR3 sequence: CASSLLEGNEQYF. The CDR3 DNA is TGTGCCAGCAGTCTCCTGGAGGGCAACGAGCAGTACTTC.

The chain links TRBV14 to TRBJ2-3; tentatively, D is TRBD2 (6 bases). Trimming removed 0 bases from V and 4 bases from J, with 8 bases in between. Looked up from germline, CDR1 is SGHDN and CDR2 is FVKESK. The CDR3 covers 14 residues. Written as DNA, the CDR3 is TGTGCCAGCAGCCAAGATTGGGGGGCAGATACGCAGTATTTT. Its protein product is CASSQDWGADTQYF.

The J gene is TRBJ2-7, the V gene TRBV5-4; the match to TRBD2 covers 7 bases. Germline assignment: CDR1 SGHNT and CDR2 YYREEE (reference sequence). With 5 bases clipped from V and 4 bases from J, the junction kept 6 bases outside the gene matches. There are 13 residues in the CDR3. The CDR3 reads CASREWGGYEQYF. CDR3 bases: TGTGCCAGCAGGGAATGGGGGGGTTACGAGCAGTACTTC.

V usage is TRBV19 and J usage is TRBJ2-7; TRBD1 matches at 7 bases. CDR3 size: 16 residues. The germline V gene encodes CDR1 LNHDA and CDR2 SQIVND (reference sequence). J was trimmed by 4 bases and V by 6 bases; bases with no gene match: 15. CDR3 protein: CASSTRQGLKLYEQYF. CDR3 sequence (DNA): TGTGCCAGTAGCACCAGACAGGGCTTAAAGCTGTACGAGCAGTACTTC.

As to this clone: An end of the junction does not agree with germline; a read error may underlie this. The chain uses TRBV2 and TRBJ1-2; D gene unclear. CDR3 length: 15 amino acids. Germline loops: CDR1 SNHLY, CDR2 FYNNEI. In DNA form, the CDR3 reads TGTGCCAGCAGGGAAGGTGGAGGGAGTCCTGATGGCTACACCTTC. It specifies CASREGGGSPDGYTF.

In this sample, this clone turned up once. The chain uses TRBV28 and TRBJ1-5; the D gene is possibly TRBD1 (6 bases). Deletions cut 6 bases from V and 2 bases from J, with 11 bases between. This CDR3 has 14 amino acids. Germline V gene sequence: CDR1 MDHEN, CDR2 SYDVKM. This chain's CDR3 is CASSTGSGNQPQHF. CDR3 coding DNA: TGTGCCAGCAGCACAGGGTCGGGCAATCAGCCCCAGCATTTT.

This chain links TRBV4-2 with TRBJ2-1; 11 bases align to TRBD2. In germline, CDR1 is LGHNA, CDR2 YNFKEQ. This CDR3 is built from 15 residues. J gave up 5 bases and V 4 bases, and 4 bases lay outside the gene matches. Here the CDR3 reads CASSPGTSGNNEQFF. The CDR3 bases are TGTGCCAGCAGCCCCGGGACTAGCGGCAACAATGAGCAGTTCTTC.

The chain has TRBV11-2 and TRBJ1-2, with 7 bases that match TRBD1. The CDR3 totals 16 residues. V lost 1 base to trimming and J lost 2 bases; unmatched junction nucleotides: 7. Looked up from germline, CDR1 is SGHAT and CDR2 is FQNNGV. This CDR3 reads CASSLVGYRGNYGYTF. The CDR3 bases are TGTGCCAGCAGCTTAGTCGGGTACAGGGGCAACTATGGCTACACCTTC.